This TCR beta chain was captured by sequencing in a study of human T cells and chemical hapten exposure. One entry per CDR3 protein, called by TCRdb with MiXCR from the RACE reads. The sample shows tens of thousands of distinct CDR3 sequences, approximately 6.7% of them seen only once. Time point described: pre-sensitization, week 0. Treatment denoted: therapeutic diphenylcyclopropenone sensitization with weekly scalp DPC. This clonotype was observed a few times. This material consisted of whole blood, taken in connection with sensitization to the hapten diphenylcyclopropenone (DPC). The sequence came from a woman aged 30 to 39 with alopecia areata. Some clones in this sample may be carry-over from other donors' samples.

The chain's CDR3 is CASSPGTGAANNYGYTF. The CDR3, as DNA: TGTGCCAGCTCACCCGGGACTGGGGCAGCCAATAACTATGGCTACACCTTC. The V and J genes are TRBV18 and TRBJ1-2; TRBD1 might be the D (5 bases). Germline lookup yields CDR1 KGHSH and CDR2 LQKENI. This CDR3 comprises 17 residues. The V end was cut by 3 bases, the J end by 1 base, with 18 bases between.